The clone carrying this TCR beta chain has only a few counts. Its antigen is not known. The sample belongs to a study of T cells after yellow fever vaccination. Study-level background: The authors prepared low-cell-number fractions using SMART-Seq v4 Ultra Low Input.

A single record per CDR3 protein comes from TCRdb applying MiXCR to the 5' RACE reads. The data contain about 630,000 distinct CDR3 sequences, 9% to 15% of them singletons. This CDR3 is 13 amino acids long. The J segment lost 7 bases and the V segment lost 8 bases, leaving 7 bases of the junction unmatched. Germline values: CDR1 MNHEY, CDR2 SVGEGT. Study results and limitations: At less than 97% for CD4 and 88% for CD8, most primary-vaccination clones showed up again after the booster. Although the secondary response was weaker, it peaked faster, at day 5 versus 15.

The material sequenced was PBMCs, taken on the day of the yellow fever booster vaccination. This TCR derives from a man aged 25-40 years who received the YFV17D yellow fever vaccine. This chain uses TRBV6-2 or TRBV6-3 with TRBJ2-7; 11 bases map to TRBD2. The chain's CDR3 is CASQIGTSGEQYF. In DNA, the CDR3 is TGTGCCAGCCAAATTGGGACTAGCGGTGAGCAGTACTTC.